This T cell receptor beta chain appears in the sequencing data of a study of T cell responses to AZD1222 COVID-19 vaccine. For the study at large: Pooled in the analysis were second doses at about 4 or about 12 weeks.

The CDR3 extends over 15 amino acids. V lost 3 bases to trimming and J lost 3 bases, with 14 bases between them. CDR1 and CDR2 from the germline V gene are SGHAT and FQNNGV. Note on this clone: Its specificity is not known.

Notes on the study in general: It should be noted that donors were predominantly white British and more often female, and clonal diversity was possibly underestimated. Seropositive at baseline were only a handful of AZD1222 recipients.

The method was immunoSEQ multiplex PCR; TCRdb's version includes in-frame clones alone and lacks a portion of them. The table lists some 160,000 clones, 85% to 95% of them singletons. V gene TRBV11-2 combines with J gene TRBJ1-1; unclear D gene. This material consisted of peripheral blood, taken on day 0 of AZD1222 vaccination. The clonotype was recovered from an adult in good health. This chain's CDR3 is CASSFRGIRDTEAFF. The CDR3 bases are TGTGCCAGCAGCTTCCGGGGTATTCGGGACACTGAAGCTTTCTTT.